This passage covers 29 T cell receptor beta chains from one sample sequenced in a study of control samples from healthy donors and cancer patients (dated by TCRdb to the early 2020s). The library was produced with the immunoSEQ multiplex PCR assay. This immuneACCESS table, as held by TCRdb, lists in-frame sequences with V and J called but not all clones. Of the missing ones, under half trace to an unresolved V gene in checked studies; the others have no known cause. The sample table shows 120,000 or so clones, and about 95% are seen once. The biggest ten clones account for 3.6% of the sample. The sequenced sample consisted of blood. The receptors stem from a young man in good health.

The chain employs TRBV7-2 and TRBJ2-1; TRBD1 or TRBD2 may be the D gene (5 bases each). The CDR3 runs to 14 residues. With 5 bases removed from V and 8 bases from J, the gap between germline ends came to 16 bases. CDR1 SGHTA and CDR2 FQGNSA come from the germline V gene. CDR3 DNA: TGTGCCAGCAGCACACGACAGCGGATGCATGAGCAGTTCTTC. As protein: CASSTRQRMHEQFF.

The gene calls are TRBV11-2 and TRBJ1-2, with D maybe TRBD1 (5 bases). The CDR3 covers 13 residues. Trimming shortened V by 1 base and J by 7 bases, and 10 bases separated the two germline ends. CDR1 SGHAT and CDR2 FQNNGV come from the germline V gene. CDR3 nucleotides: TGTGCCAGCAGCTTAGGCAGGGATGGTGGCTACACCTTC. Protein sequence: CASSLGRDGGYTF.

The chain carries TRBV27 and TRBJ2-7, with D hard to call. The V and J ends lost 0 bases and 6 bases respectively, with 3 bases between them. Per germline, CDR1 MNHEY and CDR2 SMNVEV (reference sequence). The CDR3 totals 11 residues. The CDR3 bases are TGTGCCAGCAGTTTATCGGGCGAGCAGTACTTC. Translating it yields CASSLSGEQYF.

V gene TRBV5-1 combines with J gene TRBJ1-1, with D maybe TRBD1 (5 bases). The CDR3 loop spans 16 amino acids. The V end lost 0 bases, the J end lost 6 bases, and 18 bases lay between the germline ends. Germline lookup yields CDR1 SGHRS and CDR2 YFSETQ. Written as DNA, the CDR3 is TGCGCCAGCAGCTTGGGGGGCTCGAGAGATTTCGCTGAAGCTTTCTTT. Residues: CASSLGGSRDFAEAFF.

The chain uses TRBV6-6 and TRBJ2-6; no firm D call. CDR1 is MNHNY and CDR2 is SVGAGI in the germline V gene (reference sequence). The ends were cut back, 7 bases at V and 4 bases at J, with 14 bases in the middle. The CDR3 runs 15 residues. The CDR3 region has the DNA TGTGCCAGCACCCACGGGTCAAGAGGGGCCAACGTCCTGACTTTC. This codes for CASTHGSRGANVLTF.

The chain recombines TRBV6-5 with TRBJ1-1; TRBD1 agrees at 9 bases. The CDR3 is 15 amino acids. Looked up from germline, CDR1 is MNHEY and CDR2 is SVGAGI. With 1 base clipped from V and 3 bases from J, the junction kept 3 bases outside the gene matches. The DNA of the CDR3 is TGTGCCAGCAGTTACTTACACAGGGGGCACACTGAAGCTTTCTTT. Amino acid sequence: CASSYLHRGHTEAFF.

V gene TRBV9 combines with J gene TRBJ2-3; TRBD2 is a possible D gene (6 bases). CDR3 size: 13 residues. Trimming cost V 6 bases and J 4 bases, with 12 bases left between them. Germline CDR1 and CDR2: SGDLS and YYNGEE. The CDR3 loop is CASNGGGADTQYF. DNA of the CDR3: TGTGCCAGCAACGGGGGTGGGGCAGATACGCAGTATTTT.

The chain joins TRBV29-1 to TRBJ1-1; D ambiguous. Germline V lookup: CDR1 SQVTM, CDR2 ANQGSEA. CDR3 length: 12 residues. Trimming shortened V by 5 bases and J by 1 base, and 8 bases separated the two germline ends. CDR3 in DNA: TGCAGCGTTTGGACCGGGAACACTGAAGCTTTCTTT. The encoded protein is CSVWTGNTEAFF.

The chain has TRBV7-2 and TRBJ2-3; D not resolved. The V gene lost 3 bases and the J gene lost 6 bases, with 7 bases spanning the gap. Germline CDR1 reads SGHTA; CDR2 reads FQGNSA. This CDR3 has 12 amino acids. The CDR3 reads CASSFSSDTQYF. CDR3 in DNA: TGTGCCAGCAGCTTTTCAAGCGATACGCAGTATTTT.

The rearrangement uses TRBV6-1 and TRBJ1-5; 9 bases align to TRBD1. V lost 0 bases to trimming and J lost 0 bases; unmatched junction nucleotides: 12. Germline V gives CDR1 MNHNS, CDR2 SASEGT. There are 20 residues in the CDR3. CDR3 in amino acids: CASSEAGERDRGYSNQPQHF. The CDR3 DNA is TGTGCCAGCAGTGAAGCTGGTGAGCGTGACAGGGGGTATAGCAATCAGCCCCAGCATTTT.

The gene calls are TRBV29-1 and TRBJ1-3; 8 bases line up with TRBD1. Germline V gene data show CDR1 as SQVTM and CDR2 as ANQGSEA. The CDR3 runs to 16 residues. The trim removed 6 bases at V and 1 base at J, leaving 11 bases unmatched. The CDR3 nucleotides are TGCAGCGTCAATGGACAGGGTAGTAGTTCTGGAAACACCATATATTTT. Residues: CSVNGQGSSSGNTIYF.

This rearrangement joins TRBV4-3 to TRBJ2-1, with 11 bases identical to TRBD2. The CDR3 runs to 19 residues. The V gene's germline CDR1 is LGHNA and CDR2 YSLEER. V dropped 0 bases and J dropped 6; count of bases not matched to a gene: 13. The CDR3, as DNA: TGCGCCAGCAGCCAAGAGGAGGTAGCGGGGGGGCCAATGGGCAATGAGCAGTTCTTC. It specifies CASSQEEVAGGPMGNEQFF.

V is TRBV6-1 and J is TRBJ2-7; D possibly uses TRBD1 or TRBD2 (6 bases each). V was trimmed by 3 bases and J by 1 base, leaving 13 bases between them. CDR1 is MNHNS, CDR2 SASEGT, per germline. The CDR3 has 15 amino acids. DNA of the CDR3: TGTGCCAGCAGTGATTTATGGGGGGCTTCCTACGAGCAGTACTTC. Residues: CASSDLWGASYEQYF.

This chain joins TRBV7-2 and TRBJ2-2; 8 bases map to TRBD2. This CDR3 region has 16 residues. V was clipped by 5 bases and J by 4 bases; unmatched bases: 9. Germline V CDR1 and CDR2: SGHTA, FQGNSA. The CDR3 nucleotides are TGTGCCAGCAGCCCCCGTTTAGCGGGGAGCACCGGGGAGCTGTTTTTT. This translates into CASSPRLAGSTGELFF.

The gene calls are TRBV4-3 and TRBJ1-4; TRBD1 might be the D (5 bases). Germline CDR1 reads LGHNA; CDR2 reads YSLEER. This CDR3 has 16 amino acids. V was clipped by 4 bases and J by 7 bases, with 19 bases between them. CDR3 sequence reads: CASSLGVGPGREKLFF. For the CDR3, the DNA is TGCGCCAGCAGCCTTGGCGTGGGGCCGGGGCGTGAAAAACTGTTTTTT.

V and J are TRBV24-1 and TRBJ1-6; 7 bases match TRBD1. CDR3 length equals 16 residues. Trimming cost V 12 bases and J 9 bases; bases outside gene matches: 19. Per germline, CDR1 KGHDR and CDR2 SFDVKD. The CDR3 bases are TGTGCCTCGTCCCGGGCAGGGGGAGATGAATTTTCACCCCTCCACTTT. Encoded protein: CASSRAGGDEFSPLHF.

The gene calls are TRBV9 and TRBJ1-3; no clear D. CDR3 length: 12 amino acids. V lost 0 bases to trimming and J lost 4 bases, with 2 bases between them. Germline lookup yields CDR1 SGDLS and CDR2 YYNGEE. For the CDR3, the DNA is TGTGCCAGCAGCGTAGGCGGAAACACCATATATTTT. This encodes CASSVGGNTIYF.

V gene TRBV28 combines with J gene TRBJ1-2; D uncertain. Germline assignment: CDR1 MDHEN and CDR2 SYDVKM. V lost 1 base to trimming and J lost 7 bases, with 7 bases between them. CDR3 size: 12 residues. The CDR3 DNA reads as TGTGCCAGCAGTTTATTGACAAGTGGCTACACCTTC. Its protein product is CASSLLTSGYTF.

The chain combines TRBV7-9 with TRBJ2-7, with D uncertain. V lost 5 bases and J 0 bases, leaving 8 bases between the germline ends. Germline loops: CDR1 SEHNR, CDR2 FQNEAQ (reference sequence). The CDR3 is 13 residues long. CDR3 sequence reads: CASSQDTSYEQYF. CDR3 coding DNA: TGTGCCAGCAGCCAGGATACCTCCTACGAGCAGTACTTC. Together with reference TRBV7-9 and TRBJ2-7, the CDR3 gives the full variable domain: DTGVSQNPRHKITKRGQNVTFRCDPISEHNRLYWYRQTLGQGPEFLTYFQNEAQLEKSRLLSDRFSAERPKGSFSTLEIQRTEQGDSAMYLCASSQDTSYEQYFGPGTRLTVT.

The chain carries TRBV7-2 and TRBJ1-1; D unresolved. The CDR3 consists of 12 residues. Germline lookup yields CDR1 SGHTA and CDR2 FQGNSA. V shed 4 bases and J shed 2 bases, with 5 bases lying between them. CDR3 nucleotide sequence: TGTGCCAGCAGCTGGGTTAACACTGAAGCTTTCTTT. Protein: CASSWVNTEAFF.

V is TRBV19 and J is TRBJ2-3; TRBD2 matches at 11 bases. Germline V gene lookup returns CDR1 LNHDA and CDR2 SQIVND (reference sequence). CDR3 size: 15 residues. V lost 5 bases and J lost 7; bases outside the gene matches: 8. The CDR3 nucleotides are TGTGCCAGTAGTTTAGCGGGGGGGCTTGTAAATACGCAGTATTTT. This translates into CASSLAGGLVNTQYF.

The J gene is TRBJ2-7, the V gene TRBV29-1, with 10 bases lining up with TRBD1. The length of the CDR3 is 11 residues. Germline CDR1 and CDR2: SQVTM and ANQGSEA. V was pared by 4 bases and J by 13 bases, with 7 bases of the junction left unmatched. CDR3 in amino acids: CSVGGTGALYF. As DNA, the CDR3 is TGCAGCGTTGGCGGGACAGGGGCCCTTTACTTC.

The chain employs TRBV4-1 and TRBJ2-2; TRBD1 agrees at 11 bases. From germline, CDR1 is MGHRA and CDR2 YSYEKL. Trimming cost V 9 bases and J 4 bases; bases outside gene matches: 7. The CDR3 contains 15 residues. The CDR3 DNA reads TGCGCCAGTTCTACCGGGACAGGGGGCACCGGGGAGCTGTTTTTT. Translated: CASSTGTGGTGELFF.

The V and J genes are TRBV7-9 and TRBJ2-1; D remains unclear. The CDR3 extends over 12 amino acids. Germline CDR1 is SEHNR and CDR2 is FQNEAQ (reference sequence). V lost 5 bases, J lost 9 bases, and 11 bases lay in between. The CDR3 bases are TGTGCCAGCAGCCACGGCCCCAGTGAGCAGTTCTTC. Translated, it gives CASSHGPSEQFF. The full variable domain, completed using reference TRBV7-9 and TRBJ2-1, is DTGVSQNPRHKITKRGQNVTFRCDPISEHNRLYWYRQTLGQGPEFLTYFQNEAQLEKSRLLSDRFSAERPKGSFSTLEIQRTEQGDSAMYLCASSHGPSEQFFGPGTRLTVL.

The chain links TRBV5-3 to TRBJ2-2; no clear D gene. TRBV5-3 is identified as an open reading frame with a role that is uncertain. V lost 6 bases and J lost 9, with 12 bases in between. This CDR3 contains 12 residues. Here the CDR3 reads CARKDPERELFF. The CDR3 region has the DNA TGTGCCAGAAAAGACCCCGAACGGGAGCTGTTTTTT.

This chain uses TRBV5-1 with TRBJ2-7; D is perhaps TRBD1 (5 bases). Germline CDR1 is SGHRS and CDR2 is YFSETQ. V lost 6 bases and J lost 5, with 21 bases in between. This CDR3 spans 15 amino acids. CDR3 DNA sequence: TGCGCCAGCACGCCTGGCTGGCAGGGCGTCCACGAGCAGTACTTC. The encoded protein is CASTPGWQGVHEQYF.

This chain joins TRBV11-2 and TRBJ2-1; 9 bases are shared with TRBD2. The germline V gene has CDR1 SGHAT and CDR2 FQNNGV. The J segment lost 7 bases and the V segment lost 5 bases, leaving 12 bases of the junction unmatched. There are 16 residues in the CDR3. CDR3 DNA sequence: TGTGCCAGCAGCCCGAGGGGCGGGGGGGCAGAAAATGAGCAGTTCTTC. This codes for CASSPRGGGAENEQFF.

The V call is TRBV27, the J call TRBJ1-5; no firm D call. Germline CDR1 is MNHEY and CDR2 is SMNVEV (reference sequence). Deletions cut 3 bases from V and 5 bases from J, with 14 bases between. This CDR3 comprises 15 residues. This CDR3 reads CASSLNPGAHQPQHF. The CDR3 DNA sequence: TGTGCCAGCAGTTTGAATCCCGGAGCCCATCAGCCCCAGCATTTT.

The V call is TRBV30, the J call TRBJ1-6, with no clear D. This CDR3 has 13 amino acids. Germline V gene sequence: CDR1 GTSNPN, CDR2 SVGIG (reference sequence). V lost 5 bases and J 10 bases, leaving 15 bases between the germline ends. CDR3 in amino acids: CAWGKEVRSPLHF. In DNA, the CDR3 is TGTGCCTGGGGAAAGGAGGTTCGCTCACCCCTCCACTTT.